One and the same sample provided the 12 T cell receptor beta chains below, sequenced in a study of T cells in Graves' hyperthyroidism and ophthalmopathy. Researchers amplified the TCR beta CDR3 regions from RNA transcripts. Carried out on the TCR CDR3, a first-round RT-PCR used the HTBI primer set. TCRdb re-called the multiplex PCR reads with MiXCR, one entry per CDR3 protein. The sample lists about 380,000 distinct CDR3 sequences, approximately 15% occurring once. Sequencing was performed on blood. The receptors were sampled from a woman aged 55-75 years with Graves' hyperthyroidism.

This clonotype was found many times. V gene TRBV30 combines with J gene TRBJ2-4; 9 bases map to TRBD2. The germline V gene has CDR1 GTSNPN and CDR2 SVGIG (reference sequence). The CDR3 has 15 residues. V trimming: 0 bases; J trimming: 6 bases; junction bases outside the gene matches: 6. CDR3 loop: CAWSVSGSGGNIQYF. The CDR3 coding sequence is TGTGCCTGGAGTGTTAGCGGGAGTGGAGGAAACATTCAGTACTTC. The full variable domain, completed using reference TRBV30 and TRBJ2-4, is SQTIHQWPATLVQPVGSPLSLECTVEGTSNPNLYWYRQAAGRGLQLLFYSVGIGQISSEVPQNLSASRPQDRQFILSSKKLLLSDSGFYLCAWSVSGSGGNIQYFGAGTRLSVL.

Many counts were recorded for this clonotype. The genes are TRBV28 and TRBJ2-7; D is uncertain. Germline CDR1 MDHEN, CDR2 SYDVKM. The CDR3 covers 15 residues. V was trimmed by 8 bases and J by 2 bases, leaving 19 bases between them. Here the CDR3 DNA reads TGTGCCAGCCGGACCCCCGCCGCTGTGACCTACGAGCAGTACTTC. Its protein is CASRTPAAVTYEQYF. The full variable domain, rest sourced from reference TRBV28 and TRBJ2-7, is DVKVTQSSRYLVKRTGEKVFLECVQDMDHENMFWYRQDPGLGLRLIYFSYDVKMKEKGDIPEGYSVSREKKERFSLILESASTNQTSMYLCASRTPAAVTYEQYFGPGTRLTVT.

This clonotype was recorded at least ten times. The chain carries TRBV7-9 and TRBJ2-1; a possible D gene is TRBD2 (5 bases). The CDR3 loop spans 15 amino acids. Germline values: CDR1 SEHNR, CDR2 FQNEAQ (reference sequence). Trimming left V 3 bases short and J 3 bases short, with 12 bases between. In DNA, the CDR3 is TGTGCCAGCAGCTTTGAGGGTGTCAGCTACAATGAGCAGTTCTTC. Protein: CASSFEGVSYNEQFF.

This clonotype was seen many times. The CDR3 nucleotides are TGTGCCAGCAGCGAGGAGCGTCCCACCGACGATTACAATGAGCAGTTCTTC. Residues: CASSEERPTDDYNEQFF. This chain joins TRBV28 and TRBJ2-1; the D is unclear. Per the germline V gene, CDR1 is MDHEN and CDR2 is SYDVKM. V was clipped by 6 bases and J by 4 bases, with 22 bases between them. There are 17 residues in the CDR3.

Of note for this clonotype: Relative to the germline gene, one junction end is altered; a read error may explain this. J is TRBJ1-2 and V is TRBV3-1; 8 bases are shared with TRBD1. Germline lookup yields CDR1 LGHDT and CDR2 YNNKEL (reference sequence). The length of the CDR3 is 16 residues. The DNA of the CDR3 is TGTGTCAGCAGCGAAGACAGGGGATACACGAGTTATGGCTACACCTTC. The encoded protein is CVSSEDRGYTSYGYTF.

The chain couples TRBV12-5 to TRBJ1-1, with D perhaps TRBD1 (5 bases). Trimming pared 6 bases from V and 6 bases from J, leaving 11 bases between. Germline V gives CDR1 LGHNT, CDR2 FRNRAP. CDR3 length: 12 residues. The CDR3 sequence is CASGPDSPEAFF. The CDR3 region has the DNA TGTGCTAGTGGCCCCGACAGCCCTGAAGCTTTCTTT.

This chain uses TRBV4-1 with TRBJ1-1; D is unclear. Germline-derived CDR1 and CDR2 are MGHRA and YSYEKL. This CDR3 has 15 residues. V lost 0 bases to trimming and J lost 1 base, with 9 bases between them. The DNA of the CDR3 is TGCGCCAGCAGCCAAGATTCTGTAGGGAACACTGAAGCTTTCTTT. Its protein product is CASSQDSVGNTEAFF.

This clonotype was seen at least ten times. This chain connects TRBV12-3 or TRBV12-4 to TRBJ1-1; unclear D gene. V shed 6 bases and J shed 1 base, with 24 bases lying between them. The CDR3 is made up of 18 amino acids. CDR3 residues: CASSPLVWSPKGNTEAFF. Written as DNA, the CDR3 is TGTGCCAGCAGCCCTCTTGTTTGGAGTCCTAAGGGGAACACTGAAGCTTTCTTT.

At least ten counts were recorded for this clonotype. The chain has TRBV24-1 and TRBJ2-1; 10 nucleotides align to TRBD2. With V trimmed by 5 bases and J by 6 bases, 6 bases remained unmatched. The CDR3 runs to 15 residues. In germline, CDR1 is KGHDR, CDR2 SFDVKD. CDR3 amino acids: CATSAPGLAPNEQFF. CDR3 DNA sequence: TGTGCCACCAGTGCCCCGGGACTAGCGCCCAATGAGCAGTTCTTC.

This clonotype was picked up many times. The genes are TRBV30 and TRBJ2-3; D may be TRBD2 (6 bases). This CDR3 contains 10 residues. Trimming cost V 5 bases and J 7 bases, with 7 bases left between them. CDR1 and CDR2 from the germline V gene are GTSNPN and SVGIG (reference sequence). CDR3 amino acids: CAWGGYTQYF. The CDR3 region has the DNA TGTGCCTGGGGGGGGTATACGCAGTATTTT.

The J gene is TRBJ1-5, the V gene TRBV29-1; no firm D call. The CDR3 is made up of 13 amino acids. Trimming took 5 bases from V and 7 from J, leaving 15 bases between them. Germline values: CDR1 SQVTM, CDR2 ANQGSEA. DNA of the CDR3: TGCAGCGTTTTGGGGTCTCGGGAACAGCCCCAGCATTTT. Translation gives CSVLGSREQPQHF.

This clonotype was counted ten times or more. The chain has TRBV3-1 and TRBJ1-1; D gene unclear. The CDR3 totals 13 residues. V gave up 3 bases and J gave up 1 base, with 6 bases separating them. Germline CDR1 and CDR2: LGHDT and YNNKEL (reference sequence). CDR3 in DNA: TGTGCCAGCAGCCAGTTTAGGAACACTGAAGCTTTCTTT. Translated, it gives CASSQFRNTEAFF. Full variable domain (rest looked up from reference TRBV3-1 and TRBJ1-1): DTAVSQTPKYLVTQMGNDKSIKCEQNLGHDTMYWYKQDSKKFLKIMFSYNNKELIINETVPNRFSPKSPDKAHLNLHINSLELGDSAVYFCASSQFRNTEAFFGQGTRLTVV.